This note documents a single T cell receptor (beta chain) sequence. The CDR3 is 15 amino acids. The germline V gene encodes CDR1 SGHNT and CDR2 YENEEA. V lost 1 base and J lost 8, with 17 bases in between. This record comes from a study of blood T cell repertoires in COVID-19. The repertoire was sequenced with immunoSEQ multiplex PCR; TCRdb's copy has only in-frame clones and lacks some. The table includes about 220,000 clones, about 88% detected once. Seattle patients were enrolled during active infection and followed longitudinally. The sequenced sample consisted of peripheral blood. This sequence was found in a woman in her forties or fifties with COVID-19, enrolled during active disease. V and J are TRBV11-3 and TRBJ1-2; D is ambiguous. The CDR3 loop is CASSLGSRNTKGYTF. For the CDR3, the DNA is TGTGCCAGCAGCTTAGGCTCACGGAACACTAAAGGCTACACCTTC.